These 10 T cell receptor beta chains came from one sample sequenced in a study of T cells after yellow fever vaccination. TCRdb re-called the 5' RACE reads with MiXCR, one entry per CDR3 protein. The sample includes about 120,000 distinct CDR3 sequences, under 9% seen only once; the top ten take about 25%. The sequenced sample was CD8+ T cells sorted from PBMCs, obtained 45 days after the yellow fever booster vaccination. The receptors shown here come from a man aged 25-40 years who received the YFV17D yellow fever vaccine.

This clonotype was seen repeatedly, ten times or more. The CDR3 loop reads CASSLRGQGVQPQHF. The CDR3 coding sequence is TGTGCCAGCAGTTTAAGGGGACAGGGGGTTCAGCCCCAGCATTTT. The rearrangement uses TRBV12-3 or TRBV12-4 and TRBJ1-5, with TRBD1 matching 11 bases. V dropped 2 bases and J dropped 6; count of bases not matched to a gene: 3. The CDR3 consists of 15 residues.

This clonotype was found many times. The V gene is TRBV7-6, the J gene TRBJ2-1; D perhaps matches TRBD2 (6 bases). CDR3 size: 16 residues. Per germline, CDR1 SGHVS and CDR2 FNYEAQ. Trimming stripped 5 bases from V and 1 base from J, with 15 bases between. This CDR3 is CASSTPERASYNEQFF. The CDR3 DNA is TGTGCCAGCAGCACGCCGGAGCGGGCGTCCTACAATGAGCAGTTCTTC. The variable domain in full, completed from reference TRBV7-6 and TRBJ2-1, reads GAGVSQSPRYKVTKRGQDVALRCDPISGHVSLYWYRQALGQGPEFLTYFNYEAQQDKSGLPNDRFSAERPEGSISTLTIQRTEQRDSAMYRCASSTPERASYNEQFFGPGTRLTVL.

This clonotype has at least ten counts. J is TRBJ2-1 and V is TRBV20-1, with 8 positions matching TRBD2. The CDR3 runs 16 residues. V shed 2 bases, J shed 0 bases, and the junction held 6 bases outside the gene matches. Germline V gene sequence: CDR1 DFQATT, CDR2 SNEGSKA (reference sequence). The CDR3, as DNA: TGCAGTGCTAGACCCGGGGGGGTGAGCTCCTACAATGAGCAGTTCTTC. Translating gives CSARPGGVSSYNEQFF.

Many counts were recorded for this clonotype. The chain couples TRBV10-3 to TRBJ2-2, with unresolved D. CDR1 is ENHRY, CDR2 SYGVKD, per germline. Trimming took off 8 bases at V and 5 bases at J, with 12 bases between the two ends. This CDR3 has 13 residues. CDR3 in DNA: TGTGCCATCCCGAAGGCCCAGACCGGGGAGCTGTTTTTT. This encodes CAIPKAQTGELFF.

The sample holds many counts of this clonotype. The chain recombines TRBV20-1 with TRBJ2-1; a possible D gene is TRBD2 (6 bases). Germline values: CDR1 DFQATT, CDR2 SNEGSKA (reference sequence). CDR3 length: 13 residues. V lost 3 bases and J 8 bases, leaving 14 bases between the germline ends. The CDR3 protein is CSARQRGEHEQFF. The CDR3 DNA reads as TGCAGTGCTAGGCAACGCGGGGAGCATGAGCAGTTCTTC.

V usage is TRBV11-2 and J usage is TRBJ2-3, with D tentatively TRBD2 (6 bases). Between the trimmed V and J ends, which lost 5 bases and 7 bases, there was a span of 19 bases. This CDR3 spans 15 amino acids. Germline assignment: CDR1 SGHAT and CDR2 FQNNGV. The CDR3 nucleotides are TGTGCCAGCAGCGTTGAGGCGGGACCTACATATACGCAGTATTTT. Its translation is CASSVEAGPTYTQYF.

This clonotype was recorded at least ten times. The CDR3 here is CAISESSGESYNEQFF. DNA for the CDR3: TGTGCCATCAGTGAGTCGTCGGGAGAATCCTACAATGAGCAGTTCTTC. The chain carries TRBV10-3 and TRBJ2-1; tentatively, D is TRBD2 (6 bases). CDR1 and CDR2 from the germline V gene are ENHRY and SYGVKD. This CDR3 has 16 residues. V was pared by 0 bases and J by 1 base, with 10 bases between.

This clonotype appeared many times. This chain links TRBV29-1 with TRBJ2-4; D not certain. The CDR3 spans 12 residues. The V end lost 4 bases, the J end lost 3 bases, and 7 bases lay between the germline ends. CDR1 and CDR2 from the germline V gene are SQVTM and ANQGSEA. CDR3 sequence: CSVVGNKNIQYF. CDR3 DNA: TGCAGCGTTGTTGGAAACAAAAACATTCAGTACTTC.

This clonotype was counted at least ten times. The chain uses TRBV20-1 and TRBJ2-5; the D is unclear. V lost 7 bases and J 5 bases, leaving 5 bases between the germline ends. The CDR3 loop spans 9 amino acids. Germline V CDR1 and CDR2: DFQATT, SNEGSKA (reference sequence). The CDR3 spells CSVSETQYF. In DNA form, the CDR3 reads TGCAGTGTGTCGGAGACCCAGTACTTC.

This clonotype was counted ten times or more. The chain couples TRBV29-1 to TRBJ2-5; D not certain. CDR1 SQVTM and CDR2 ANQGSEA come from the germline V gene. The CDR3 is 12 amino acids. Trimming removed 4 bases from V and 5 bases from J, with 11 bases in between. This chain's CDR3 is CSVGYLGETQYF. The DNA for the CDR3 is TGCAGCGTTGGCTATCTGGGTGAGACCCAGTACTTC.